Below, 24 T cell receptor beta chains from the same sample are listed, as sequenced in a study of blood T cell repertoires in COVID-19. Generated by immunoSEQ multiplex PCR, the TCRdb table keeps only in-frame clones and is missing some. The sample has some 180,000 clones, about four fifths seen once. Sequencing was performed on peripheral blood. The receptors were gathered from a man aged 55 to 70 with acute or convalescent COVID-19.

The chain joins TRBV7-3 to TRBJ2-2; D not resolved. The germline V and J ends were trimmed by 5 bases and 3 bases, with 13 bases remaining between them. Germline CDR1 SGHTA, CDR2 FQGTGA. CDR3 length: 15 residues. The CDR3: CASSPLHADTGELFF. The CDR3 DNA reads TGTGCCAGCAGCCCTTTACATGCCGACACCGGGGAGCTGTTTTTT.

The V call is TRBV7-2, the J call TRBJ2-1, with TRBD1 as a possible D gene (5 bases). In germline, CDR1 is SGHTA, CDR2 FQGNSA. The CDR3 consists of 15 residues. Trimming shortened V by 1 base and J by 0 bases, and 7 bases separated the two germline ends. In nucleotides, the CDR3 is TGTGCCAGCAGCTTAGGCAGGGCCTCCTACAATGAGCAGTTCTTC. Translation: CASSLGRASYNEQFF. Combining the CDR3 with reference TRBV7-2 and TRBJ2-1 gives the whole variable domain GAGVSQSPSNKVTEKGKDVELRCDPISGHTALYWYRQSLGQGLEFLIYFQGNSAPDKSGLPSDRFSAERTGGSVSTLTIQRTQQEDSAVYLCASSLGRASYNEQFFGPGTRLTVL.

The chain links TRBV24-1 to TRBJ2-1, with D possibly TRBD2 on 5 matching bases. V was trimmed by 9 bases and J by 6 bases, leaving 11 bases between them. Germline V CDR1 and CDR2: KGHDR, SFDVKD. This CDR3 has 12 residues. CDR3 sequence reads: CATSGISNEQFF. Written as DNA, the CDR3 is TGTGCCACCTCGGGAATAAGCAATGAGCAGTTCTTC.

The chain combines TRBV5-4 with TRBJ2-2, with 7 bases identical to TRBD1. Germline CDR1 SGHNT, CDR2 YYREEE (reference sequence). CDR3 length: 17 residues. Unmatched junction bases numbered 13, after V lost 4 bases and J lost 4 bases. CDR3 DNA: TGTGCCAGCAGCCCGTTCACTACAGGGGTGCTCACCGGGGAGCTGTTTTTT. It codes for CASSPFTTGVLTGELFF.

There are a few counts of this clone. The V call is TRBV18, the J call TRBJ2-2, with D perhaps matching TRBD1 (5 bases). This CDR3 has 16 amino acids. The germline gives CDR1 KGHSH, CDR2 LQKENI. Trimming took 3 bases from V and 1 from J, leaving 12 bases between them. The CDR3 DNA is TGTGCCAGCTCACCTTCGACAGTCCTGAACACCGGGGAGCTGTTTTTT. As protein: CASSPSTVLNTGELFF.

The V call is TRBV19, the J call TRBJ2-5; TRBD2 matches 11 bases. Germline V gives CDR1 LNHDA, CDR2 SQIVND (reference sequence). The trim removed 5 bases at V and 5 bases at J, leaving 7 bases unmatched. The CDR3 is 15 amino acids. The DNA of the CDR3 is TGTGCCAGTAGTCTTACTAGCGGGAGATCGGAGACCCAGTACTTC. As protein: CASSLTSGRSETQYF.

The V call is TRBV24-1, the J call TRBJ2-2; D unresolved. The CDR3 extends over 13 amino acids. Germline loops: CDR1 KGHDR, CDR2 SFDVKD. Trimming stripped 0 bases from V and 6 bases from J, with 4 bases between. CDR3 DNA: TGTGCCACCAGTGATTTGGCGGCCGGGGAGCTGTTTTTT. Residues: CATSDLAAGELFF.

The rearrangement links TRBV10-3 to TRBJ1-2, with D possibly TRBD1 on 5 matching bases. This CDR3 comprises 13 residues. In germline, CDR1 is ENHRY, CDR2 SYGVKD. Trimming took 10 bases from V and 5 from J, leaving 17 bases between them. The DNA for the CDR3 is TGTGCCACAAGGGGTGAGGGAGGGTATGGCTACACCTTC. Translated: CATRGEGGYGYTF.

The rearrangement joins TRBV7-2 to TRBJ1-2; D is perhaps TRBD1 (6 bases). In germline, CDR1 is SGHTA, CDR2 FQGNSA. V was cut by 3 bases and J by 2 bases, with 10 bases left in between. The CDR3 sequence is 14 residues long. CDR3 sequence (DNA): TGTGCCAGCAGCTTTGGGGGCAGCAACTATGGCTACACCTTC. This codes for CASSFGGSNYGYTF.

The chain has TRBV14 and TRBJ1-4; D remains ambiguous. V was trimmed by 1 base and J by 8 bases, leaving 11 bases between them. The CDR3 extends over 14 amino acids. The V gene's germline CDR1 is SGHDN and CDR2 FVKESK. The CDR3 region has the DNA TGTGCCAGCAGCCAAGGGATAGCGGGAGAAAAACTGTTTTTT. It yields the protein CASSQGIAGEKLFF.

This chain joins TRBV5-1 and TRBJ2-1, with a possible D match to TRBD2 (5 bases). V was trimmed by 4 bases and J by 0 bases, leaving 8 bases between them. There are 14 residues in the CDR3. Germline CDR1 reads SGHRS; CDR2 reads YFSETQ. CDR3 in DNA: TGCGCCAGCAGCGTAAGCGGCTCCTACAATGAGCAGTTCTTC. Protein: CASSVSGSYNEQFF.

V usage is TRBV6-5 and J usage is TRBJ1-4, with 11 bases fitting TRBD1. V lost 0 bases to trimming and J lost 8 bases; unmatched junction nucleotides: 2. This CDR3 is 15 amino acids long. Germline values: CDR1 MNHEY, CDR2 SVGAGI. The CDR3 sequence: CASSYSDRGREKLFF. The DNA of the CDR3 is TGTGCCAGCAGTTACTCGGACAGGGGGCGGGAAAAACTGTTTTTT.

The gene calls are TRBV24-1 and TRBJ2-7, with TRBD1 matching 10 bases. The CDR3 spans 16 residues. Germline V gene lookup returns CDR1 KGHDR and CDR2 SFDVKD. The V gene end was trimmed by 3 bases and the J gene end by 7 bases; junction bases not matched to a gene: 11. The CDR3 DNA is TGTGCCACCAGTGATCCTCCGGGACAGGGGACATGGGAGCAGTACTTC. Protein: CATSDPPGQGTWEQYF.

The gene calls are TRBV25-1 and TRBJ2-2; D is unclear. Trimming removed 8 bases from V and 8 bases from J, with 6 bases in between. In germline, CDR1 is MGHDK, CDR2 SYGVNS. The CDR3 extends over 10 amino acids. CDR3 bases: TGTGCCAGCGTTTCGGGGGAGCTGTTTTTT. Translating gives CASVSGELFF.

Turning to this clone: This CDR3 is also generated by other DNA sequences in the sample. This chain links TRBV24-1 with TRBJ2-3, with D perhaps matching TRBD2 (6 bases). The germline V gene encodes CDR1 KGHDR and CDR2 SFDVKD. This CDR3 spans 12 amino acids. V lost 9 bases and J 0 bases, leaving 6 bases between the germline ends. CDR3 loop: CATGTSTDTQYF. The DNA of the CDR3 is TGTGCCACCGGGACTAGCACAGATACGCAGTATTTT.

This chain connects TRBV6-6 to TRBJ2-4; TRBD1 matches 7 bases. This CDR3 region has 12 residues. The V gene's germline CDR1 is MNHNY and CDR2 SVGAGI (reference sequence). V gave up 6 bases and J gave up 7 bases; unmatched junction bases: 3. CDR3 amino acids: CASRTGENIQYF. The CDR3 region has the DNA TGTGCCAGCAGAACAGGGGAGAACATTCAGTACTTC.

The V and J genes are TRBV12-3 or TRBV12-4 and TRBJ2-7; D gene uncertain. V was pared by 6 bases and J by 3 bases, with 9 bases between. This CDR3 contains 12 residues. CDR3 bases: TGTGCCAGCAGCCGTATTTACTACGAGCAGTACTTC. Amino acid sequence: CASSRIYYEQYF.

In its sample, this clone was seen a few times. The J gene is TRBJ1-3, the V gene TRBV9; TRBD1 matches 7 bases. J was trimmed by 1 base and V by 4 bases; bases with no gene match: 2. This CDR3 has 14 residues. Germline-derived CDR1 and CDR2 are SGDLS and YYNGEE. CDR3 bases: TGTGCCAGCAGCTTCAGGGGGTCTGGAAACACCATATATTTT. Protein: CASSFRGSGNTIYF.

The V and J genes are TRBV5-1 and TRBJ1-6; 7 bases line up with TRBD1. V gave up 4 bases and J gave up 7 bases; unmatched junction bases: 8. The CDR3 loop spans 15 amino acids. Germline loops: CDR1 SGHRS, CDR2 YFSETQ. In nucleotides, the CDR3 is TGCGCCAGCAGCGTAAGACAGGGTGGGAATTCACCCCTCCACTTT. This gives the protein CASSVRQGGNSPLHF. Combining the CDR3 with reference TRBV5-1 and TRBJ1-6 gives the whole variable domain KAGVTQTPRYLIKTRGQQVTLSCSPISGHRSVSWYQQTPGQGLQFLFEYFSETQRNKGNFPGRFSGRQFSNSRSEMNVSTLELGDSALYLCASSVRQGGNSPLHFGNGTRLTVT.

This chain's CDR3 is CASSLEGQPYSNQPQHF. In nucleotides, the CDR3 is TGTGCCAGCAGCTTAGAGGGACAGCCTTATAGCAATCAGCCCCAGCATTTT. This chain connects TRBV11-2 to TRBJ1-5, with 7 nucleotides matching TRBD1. Germline CDR1 SGHAT, CDR2 FQNNGV. This CDR3 region has 17 residues. Trimming took 0 bases from V and 0 from J; bases not matched to a gene: 5.

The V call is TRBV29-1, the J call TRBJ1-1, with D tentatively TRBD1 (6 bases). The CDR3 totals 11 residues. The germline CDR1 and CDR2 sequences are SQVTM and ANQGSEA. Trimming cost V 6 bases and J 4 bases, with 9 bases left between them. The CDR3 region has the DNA TGCAGCGTCCGAGGGGGCACTGAAGCTTTCTTT. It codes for CSVRGGTEAFF.

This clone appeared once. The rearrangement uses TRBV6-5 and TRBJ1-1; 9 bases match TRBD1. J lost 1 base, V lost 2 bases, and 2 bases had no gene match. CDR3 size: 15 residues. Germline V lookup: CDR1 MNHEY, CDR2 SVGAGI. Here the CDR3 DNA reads TGTGCCAGCAGTTACCCGGGACAGGGGAACACTGAAGCTTTCTTT. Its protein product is CASSYPGQGNTEAFF.

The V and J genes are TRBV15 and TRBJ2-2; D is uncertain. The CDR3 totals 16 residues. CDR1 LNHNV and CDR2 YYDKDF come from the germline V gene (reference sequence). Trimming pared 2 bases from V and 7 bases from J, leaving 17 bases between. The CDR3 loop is CATSRSVYPLSGELFF. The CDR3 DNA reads TGTGCCACCAGCAGATCTGTCTACCCACTGAGCGGGGAGCTGTTTTTT.

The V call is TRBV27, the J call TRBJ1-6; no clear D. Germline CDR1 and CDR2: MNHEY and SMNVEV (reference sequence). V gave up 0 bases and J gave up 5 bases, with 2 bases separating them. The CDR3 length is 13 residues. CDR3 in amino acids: CASSLSNNSPLHF. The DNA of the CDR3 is TGTGCCAGCAGTTTATCTAATAATTCACCCCTCCACTTT.